Many counts were recorded for the clone carrying this TCR beta chain. Its matching antigen is unknown. This specimen belongs to a study of T-cell reconstitution after alpha-beta-depleted transplantation in children. General study results and limits: Several hundred expanded graft clones reportedly were the source of alpha-beta T cells about two months after transplant. Counts and diversity of T cells one year after transplant came mostly from newly produced T cells. There were some patients whose high TCRbeta diversity at day 60 came from surviving recipient T cells and thymic progenitors.

Researchers prepared the TCRbeta library using unique molecular identifiers, the study reports. Each CDR3 protein gets one entry after TCRdb re-called the PCR reads with MiXCR. The top ten hold roughly 5% of the sample, which has approximately 800,000 distinct CDR3 sequences, 15% to 20% seen once. The source of this sequence is a male patient aged 10 to 17 who had a stem cell transplant for acute lymphoblastic leukemia, so the T cells may come from the graft donor. Sequenced material: PBMCs, mostly from graft donor cells, taken 360 days after TCRalphabeta/CD19-depleted stem cell transplant.

The CDR3 loop is CSVPEDTMNTEAFF. The CDR3 DNA reads as TGCAGCGTCCCGGAGGACACTATGAACACTGAAGCTTTCTTT. The chain combines TRBV29-1 with TRBJ1-1; possible D gene TRBD1, 5 bases. The CDR3 length is 14 residues. Trimming removed 6 bases from V and 0 bases from J, with 14 bases in between. Germline assignment: CDR1 SQVTM and CDR2 ANQGSEA.